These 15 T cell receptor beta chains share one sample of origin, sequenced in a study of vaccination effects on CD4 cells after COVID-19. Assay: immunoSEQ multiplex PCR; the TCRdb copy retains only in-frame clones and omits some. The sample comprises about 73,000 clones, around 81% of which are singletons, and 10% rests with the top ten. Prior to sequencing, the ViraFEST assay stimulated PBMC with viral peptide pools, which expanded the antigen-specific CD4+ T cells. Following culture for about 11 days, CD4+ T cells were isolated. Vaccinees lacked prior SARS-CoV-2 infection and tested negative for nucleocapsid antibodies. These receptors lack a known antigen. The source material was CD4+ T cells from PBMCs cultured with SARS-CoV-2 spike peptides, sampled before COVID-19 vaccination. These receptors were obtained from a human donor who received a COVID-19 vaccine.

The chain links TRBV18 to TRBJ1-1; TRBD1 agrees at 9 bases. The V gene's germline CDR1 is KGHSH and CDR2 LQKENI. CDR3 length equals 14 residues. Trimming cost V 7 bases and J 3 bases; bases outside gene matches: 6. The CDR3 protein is CASLPGQGDTEAFF. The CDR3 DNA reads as TGTGCCAGCTTACCGGGACAGGGCGACACTGAAGCTTTCTTT.

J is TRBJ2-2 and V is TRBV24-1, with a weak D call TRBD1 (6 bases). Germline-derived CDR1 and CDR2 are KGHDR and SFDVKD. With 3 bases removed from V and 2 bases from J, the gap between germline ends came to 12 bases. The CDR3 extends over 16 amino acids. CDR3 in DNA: TGTGCCACCAGTGATAGGACGACAGGTAACACCGGGGAGCTGTTTTTT. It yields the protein CATSDRTTGNTGELFF.

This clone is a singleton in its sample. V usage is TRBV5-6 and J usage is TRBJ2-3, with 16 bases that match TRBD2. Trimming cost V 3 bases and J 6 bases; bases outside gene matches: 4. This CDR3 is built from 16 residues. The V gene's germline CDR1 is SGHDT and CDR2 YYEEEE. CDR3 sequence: CASSWGTSGGGDTQYF. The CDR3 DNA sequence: TGTGCCAGCAGCTGGGGGACTAGCGGGGGGGGTGATACGCAGTATTTT.

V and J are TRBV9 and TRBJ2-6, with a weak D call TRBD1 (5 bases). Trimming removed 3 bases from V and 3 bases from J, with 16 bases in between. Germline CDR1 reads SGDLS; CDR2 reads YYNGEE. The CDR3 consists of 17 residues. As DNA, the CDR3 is TGTGCCAGCAGCGCCCATTCAGGGTCAGGTGGGGCCAACGTCCTGACTTTC. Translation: CASSAHSGSGGANVLTF.

DNA of the CDR3: TGTGCCAGCAGTTACTCGTGGGGCTCAACTAATGAAAAACTGTTTTTT. Its translation: CASSYSWGSTNEKLFF. The rearrangement joins TRBV6-5 to TRBJ1-4; possible D gene TRBD1, 5 bases. Germline-derived CDR1 and CDR2 are MNHEY and SVGAGI. V shed 0 bases and J shed 0 bases, with 8 bases lying between them. The CDR3 has 16 residues.

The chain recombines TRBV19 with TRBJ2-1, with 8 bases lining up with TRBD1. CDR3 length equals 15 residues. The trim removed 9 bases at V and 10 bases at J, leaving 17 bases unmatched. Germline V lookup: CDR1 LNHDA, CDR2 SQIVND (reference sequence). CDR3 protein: CASTLDRGSVNEQFF. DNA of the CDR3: TGTGCCAGCACCCTCGACAGGGGATCGGTGAACGAGCAGTTCTTC. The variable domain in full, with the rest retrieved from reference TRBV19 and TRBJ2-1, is DGGITQSPKYLFRKEGQNVTLSCEQNLNHDAMYWYRQDPGQGLRLIYYSQIVNDFQKGDIAEGYSVSREKKESFPLTVTSAQKNPTAFYLCASTLDRGSVNEQFFGPGTRLTVL.

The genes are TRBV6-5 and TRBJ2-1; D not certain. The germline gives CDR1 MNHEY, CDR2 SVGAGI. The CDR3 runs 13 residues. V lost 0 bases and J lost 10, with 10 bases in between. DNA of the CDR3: TGTGCCAGCAGTTACTCGGGATTCCGGGAGCAGTTCTTC. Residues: CASSYSGFREQFF.

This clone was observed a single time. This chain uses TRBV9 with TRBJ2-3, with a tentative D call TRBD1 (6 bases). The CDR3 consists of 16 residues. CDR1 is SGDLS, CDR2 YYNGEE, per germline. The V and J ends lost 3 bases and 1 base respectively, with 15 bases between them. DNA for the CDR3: TGTGCCAGCAGCGATATACAGGGAACGGGCACAGATACGCAGTATTTT. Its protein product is CASSDIQGTGTDTQYF.

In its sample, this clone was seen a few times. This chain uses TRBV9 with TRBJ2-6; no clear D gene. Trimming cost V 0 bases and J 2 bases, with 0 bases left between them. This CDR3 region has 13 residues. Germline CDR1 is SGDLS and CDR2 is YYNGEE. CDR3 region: CASSVAGANVLTF. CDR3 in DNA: TGTGCCAGCAGCGTAGCTGGGGCCAACGTCCTGACTTTC. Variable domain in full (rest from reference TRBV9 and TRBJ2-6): DSGVTQTPKHLITATGQRVTLRCSPRSGDLSVYWYQQSLDQGLQFLIQYYNGEERAKGNILERFSAQQFPDLHSELNLSSLELGDSALYFCASSVAGANVLTFGAGSRLTVL.

CDR3 in DNA: TGCGCCAGCAGCTTGACGTCGGGACAGGGGGCAGATACGCAGTATTTT. The encoded protein is CASSLTSGQGADTQYF. The chain carries TRBV5-1 and TRBJ2-3, with 11 positions matching TRBD1. The CDR3 extends over 16 amino acids. Germline V CDR1 and CDR2: SGHRS, YFSETQ. Trimming removed 1 base from V and 4 bases from J; junction bases left unmatched: 5.

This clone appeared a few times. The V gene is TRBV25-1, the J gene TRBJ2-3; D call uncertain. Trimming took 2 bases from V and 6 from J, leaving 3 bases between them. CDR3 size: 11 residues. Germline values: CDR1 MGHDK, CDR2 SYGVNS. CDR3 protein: CASSEEDTQYF. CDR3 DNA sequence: TGTGCCAGCAGTGAAGAGGATACGCAGTATTTT.

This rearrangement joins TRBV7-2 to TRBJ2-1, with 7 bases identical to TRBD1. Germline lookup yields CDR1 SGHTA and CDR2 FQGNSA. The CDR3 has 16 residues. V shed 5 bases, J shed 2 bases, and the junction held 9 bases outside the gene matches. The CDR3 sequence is CASSRTGVGPYNEQFF. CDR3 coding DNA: TGTGCCAGCAGCCGCACAGGGGTGGGACCCTACAATGAGCAGTTCTTC. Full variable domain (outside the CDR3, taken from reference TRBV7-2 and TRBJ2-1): GAGVSQSPSNKVTEKGKDVELRCDPISGHTALYWYRQSLGQGLEFLIYFQGNSAPDKSGLPSDRFSAERTGGSVSTLTIQRTQQEDSAVYLCASSRTGVGPYNEQFFGPGTRLTVL.

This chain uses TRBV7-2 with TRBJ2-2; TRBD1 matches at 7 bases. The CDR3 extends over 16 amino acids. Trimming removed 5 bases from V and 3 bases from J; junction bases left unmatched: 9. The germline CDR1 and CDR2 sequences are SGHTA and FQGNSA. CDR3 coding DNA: TGTGCCAGCAGCGATATACAGGGGTTAGACACCGGGGAGCTGTTTTTT. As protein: CASSDIQGLDTGELFF.

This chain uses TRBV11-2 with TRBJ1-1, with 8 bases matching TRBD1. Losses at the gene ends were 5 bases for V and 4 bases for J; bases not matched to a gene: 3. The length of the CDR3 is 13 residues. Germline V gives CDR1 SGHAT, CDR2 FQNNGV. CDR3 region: CASSPGGFTEAFF. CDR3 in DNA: TGTGCCAGCAGCCCAGGGGGCTTCACTGAAGCTTTCTTT.

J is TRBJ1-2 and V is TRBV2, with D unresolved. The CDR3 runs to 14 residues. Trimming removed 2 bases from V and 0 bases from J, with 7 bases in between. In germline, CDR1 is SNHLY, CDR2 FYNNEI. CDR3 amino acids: CASSEIIPNYGYTF. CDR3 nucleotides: TGTGCCAGCAGTGAAATTATCCCTAACTATGGCTACACCTTC. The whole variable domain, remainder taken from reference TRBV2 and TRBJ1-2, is EPEVTQTPSHQVTQMGQEVILRCVPISNHLYFYWYRQILGQKVEFLVSFYNNEISEKSEIFDDQFSVERPDGSNFTLKIRSTKLEDSAMYFCASSEIIPNYGYTFGSGTRLTVV.